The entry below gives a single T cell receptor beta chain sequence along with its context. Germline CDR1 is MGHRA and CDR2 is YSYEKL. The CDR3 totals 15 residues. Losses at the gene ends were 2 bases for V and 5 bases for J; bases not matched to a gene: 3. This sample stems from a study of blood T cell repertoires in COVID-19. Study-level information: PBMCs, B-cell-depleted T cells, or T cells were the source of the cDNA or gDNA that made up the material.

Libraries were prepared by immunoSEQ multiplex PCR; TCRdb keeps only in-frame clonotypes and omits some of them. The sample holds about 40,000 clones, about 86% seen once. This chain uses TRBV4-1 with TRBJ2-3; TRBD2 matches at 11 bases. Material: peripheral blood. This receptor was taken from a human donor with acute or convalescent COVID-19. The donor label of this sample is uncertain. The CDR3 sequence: CASSQTGLAGDTQYF. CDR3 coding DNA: TGCGCCAGCAGCCAAACTGGACTAGCGGGAGATACGCAGTATTTT.